This is a list of T cell receptor beta chains from one sample in a study of cytomegalovirus exposure and HLA in healthy donors. Sequencing was performed with immunoSEQ multiplex PCR; in TCRdb, only in-frame clones are kept and a portion is missing. The sample has more than 95,000 clones, around 10% seen once. Sequenced: PBMCs. These receptors all stem from a man aged 30 to 45 in good health and CMV-seronegative. CDR3s include the opening cysteine and the closing phenylalanine or tryptophan. D genes are given only for firm matches. Size values are once, few and many counts, or a class for expanded clones, and some rows have none.

size	V	D	J	CDR3	DNA
few	TRBV10-1	-	TRBJ1-3	CASSDQGGNTIYF	TGCGCCAGCAGTGACCAGGGAGGAAACACCATATATTTT
few	TRBV15	TRBD1	TRBJ2-3	CATSGQGAWTDTQYF	TGTGCCACCAGCGGACAGGGGGCTTGGACAGATACGCAGTATTTT
-	TRBV5-6	TRBD2	TRBJ2-5	CASSSGLAGRVEQYF	TGTGCCAGCAGCTCAGGACTAGCGGGAAGGGTTGAGCAGTACTTC
few	TRBV5-1	-	TRBJ1-1	CASSLDQGLPTEAFF	TGCGCCAGCAGCTTGGACCAGGGGCTCCCGACTGAAGCTTTCTTT
-	TRBV12-5	-	TRBJ2-7	CASGPRGQPSGEQYF	TGCGCTAGTGGCCCAAGAGGACAGCCCTCCGGCGAGCAGTACTTC
few	TRBV5-1	-	TRBJ1-1	CASSLNGGGGGTEAFF	TGCGCCAGCAGCTTGAATGGGGGGGGCGGTGGCACTGAAGCTTTCTTT
-	TRBV5-4	TRBD1	TRBJ1-2	CASRPGQGDYGYTF	TGTGCCAGCAGACCGGGACAGGGGGACTATGGCTACACCTTC
-	TRBV10-3	TRBD1	TRBJ2-5	CAISETGGIKETQYF	TGTGCCATCAGTGAGACAGGGGGAATCAAGGAGACCCAGTACTTC
few	TRBV9	-	TRBJ2-1	CASSVGGGSSYNEQFF	TGTGCCAGCAGCGTAGGAGGAGGTAGCTCCTACAATGAGCAGTTCTTC
-	TRBV6-1	-	TRBJ2-3	CASSLYTDTQYF	TGTGCCAGCAGCTTATATACAGATACGCAGTATTTT
few	TRBV25-1	TRBD1	TRBJ2-5	CASSFPGQFQETQYF	TGTGCCAGCAGTTTCCCGGGACAGTTCCAAGAGACCCAGTACTTC
few	TRBV30	-	TRBJ1-1	CAWSGGRVRGTEAFF	TGTGCCTGGAGTGGAGGTCGGGTGAGGGGGACTGAAGCTTTCTTT
-	TRBV30	-	TRBJ1-4	CAWSVTATNEKLFF	TGTGCCTGGAGTGTAACAGCAACTAATGAAAAACTGTTTTTT
few	TRBV7-2	TRBD1	TRBJ2-2	CASSYWGTGGGGELFF	TGTGCCAGCAGCTATTGGGGGACAGGGGGCGGCGGGGAGCTGTTTTTT
-	TRBV19	-	TRBJ1-1	CASSSSLNTEAFF	TGTGCCAGTAGTTCCAGTTTGAACACTGAAGCTTTCTTT
-	TRBV5-4	-	TRBJ2-5	CASRPGFVGETQYF	TGTGCCAGCAGACCAGGGTTTGTGGGGGAGACCCAGTACTTC
few	TRBV18	TRBD1	TRBJ2-1	CASSAPGQGLHEQFF	TGTGCCAGCTCAGCCCCGGGACAGGGGTTGCATGAGCAGTTCTTC
-	TRBV19	TRBD1	TRBJ2-5	CASSILGQAFQETQYF	TGTGCCAGTAGTATATTGGGACAGGCCTTCCAAGAGACCCAGTACTTC
few	TRBV5-1	TRBD1	TRBJ1-2	CASSLSGGYGYTF	TGCGCCAGCAGCTTGTCAGGGGGATATGGCTACACCTTC
few	TRBV4-3	TRBD2	TRBJ2-5	CASSQGRASGNLLGTQYF	TGCGCCAGCAGCCAAGGAAGGGCTAGCGGGAACCTTTTGGGGACCCAGTACTTC
-	TRBV5-6	TRBD1	TRBJ2-5	CASSLTKRRDRVETQYF	TGTGCCAGCAGCTTGACAAAACGACGGGACAGGGTAGAGACCCAGTACTTC
-	TRBV2	-	TRBJ1-1	CASSEGLGGAFF	TGTGCCAGCAGTGAAGGGCTTGGGGGGGCTTTCTTT